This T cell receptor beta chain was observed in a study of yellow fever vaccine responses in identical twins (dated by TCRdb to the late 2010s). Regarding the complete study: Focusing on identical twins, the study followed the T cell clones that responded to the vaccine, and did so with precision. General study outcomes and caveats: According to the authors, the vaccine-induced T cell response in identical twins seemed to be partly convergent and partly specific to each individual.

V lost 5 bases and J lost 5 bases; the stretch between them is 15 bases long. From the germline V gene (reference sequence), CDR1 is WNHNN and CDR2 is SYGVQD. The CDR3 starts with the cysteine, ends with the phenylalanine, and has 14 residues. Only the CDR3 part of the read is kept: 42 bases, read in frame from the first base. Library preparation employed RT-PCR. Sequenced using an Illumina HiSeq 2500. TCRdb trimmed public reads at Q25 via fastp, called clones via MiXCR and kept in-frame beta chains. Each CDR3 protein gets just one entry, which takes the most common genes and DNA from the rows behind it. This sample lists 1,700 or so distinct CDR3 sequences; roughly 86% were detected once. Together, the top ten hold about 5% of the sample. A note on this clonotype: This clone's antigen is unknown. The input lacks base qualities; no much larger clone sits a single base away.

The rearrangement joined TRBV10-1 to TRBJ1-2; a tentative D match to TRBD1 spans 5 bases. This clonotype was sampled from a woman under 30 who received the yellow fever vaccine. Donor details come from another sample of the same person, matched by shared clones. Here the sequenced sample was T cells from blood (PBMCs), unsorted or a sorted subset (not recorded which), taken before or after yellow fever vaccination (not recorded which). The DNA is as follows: TGCGCCAGCAGTCCTGACCGGCGGGGGTATGGCTACACCTTC. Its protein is CASSPDRRGYGYTF.